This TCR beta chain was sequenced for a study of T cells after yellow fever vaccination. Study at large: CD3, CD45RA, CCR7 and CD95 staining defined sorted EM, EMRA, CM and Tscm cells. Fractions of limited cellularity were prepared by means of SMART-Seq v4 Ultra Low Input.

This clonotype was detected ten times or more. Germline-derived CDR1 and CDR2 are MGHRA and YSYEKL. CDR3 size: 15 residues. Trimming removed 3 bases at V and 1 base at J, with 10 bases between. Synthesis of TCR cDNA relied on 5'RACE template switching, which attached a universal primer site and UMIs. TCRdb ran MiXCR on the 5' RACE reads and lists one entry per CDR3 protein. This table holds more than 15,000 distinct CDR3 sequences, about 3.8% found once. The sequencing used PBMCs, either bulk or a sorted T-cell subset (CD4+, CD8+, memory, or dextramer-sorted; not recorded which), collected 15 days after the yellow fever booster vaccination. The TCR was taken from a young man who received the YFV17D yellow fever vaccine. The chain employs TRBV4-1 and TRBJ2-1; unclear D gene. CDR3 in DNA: TGCGCCAGCAGCCACGGCGGCCTATCCTACAATGAGCAGTTCTTC. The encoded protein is CASSHGGLSYNEQFF.